These 3 T cell receptor beta chains share one sample of origin, sequenced in a study of CD8 T cells in ankylosing spondylitis. MiXCR, applied by TCRdb to the 5' RACE reads, yields one record per CDR3 protein. Seen here are a few hundred thousand distinct CDR3 sequences, more than 20% observed once, and the top ten hold 0.5% to 0.75%. Sequencing was done on a sample of blood, either unsorted or a sorted T cell fraction (not recorded which). These receptors originate from a male donor with ankylosing spondylitis or in good health (not recorded which).

This chain connects TRBV20-1 to TRBJ2-7; 10 bases line up with TRBD2. Germline V gene lookup returns CDR1 DFQATT and CDR2 SNEGSKA (reference sequence). Trimming took 6 bases from V and 5 from J; bases not matched to a gene: 7. The CDR3 length is 13 residues. The CDR3: CSAPGLANHEQYF. CDR3 DNA sequence: TGCAGTGCACCGGGACTAGCGAACCACGAGCAGTACTTC.

The chain employs TRBV15 and TRBJ2-3; 12 nucleotides agree with TRBD2. The germline gives CDR1 LNHNV, CDR2 YYDKDF (reference sequence). Trimming took 3 bases from V and 5 from J; bases not matched to a gene: 6. The CDR3 runs 16 residues. The CDR3 region has the DNA TGTGCCACCAGCAGCCTCATACTAGCGGGGGGAGATACGCAGTATTTT. Its translation: CATSSLILAGGDTQYF.

The rearrangement links TRBV7-6 to TRBJ2-2; D unclear. Trimming removed 8 bases at V and 3 bases at J, with 16 bases between. The CDR3 runs to 15 residues. From germline, CDR1 is SGHVS and CDR2 FNYEAQ. CDR3 nucleotides: TGTGCCAGCGGACCCGACACGAAATACACCGGGGAGCTGTTTTTT. Translating gives CASGPDTKYTGELFF.